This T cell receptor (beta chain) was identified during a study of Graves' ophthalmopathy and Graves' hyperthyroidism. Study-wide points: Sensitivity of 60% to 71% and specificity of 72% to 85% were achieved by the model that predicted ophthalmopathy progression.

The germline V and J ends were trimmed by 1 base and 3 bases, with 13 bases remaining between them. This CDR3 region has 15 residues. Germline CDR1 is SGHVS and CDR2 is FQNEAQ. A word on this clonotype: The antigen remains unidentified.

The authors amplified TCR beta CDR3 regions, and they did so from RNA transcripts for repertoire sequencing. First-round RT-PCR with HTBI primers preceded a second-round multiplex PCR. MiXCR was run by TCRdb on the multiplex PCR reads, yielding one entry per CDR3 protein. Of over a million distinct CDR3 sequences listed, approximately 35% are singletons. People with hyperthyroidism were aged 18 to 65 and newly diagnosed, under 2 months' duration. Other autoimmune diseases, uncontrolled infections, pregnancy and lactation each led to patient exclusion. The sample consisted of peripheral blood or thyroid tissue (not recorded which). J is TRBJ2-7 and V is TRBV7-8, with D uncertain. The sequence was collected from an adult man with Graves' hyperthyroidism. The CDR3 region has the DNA TGTGCCAGCAGCTTAGGTTTCGGGTTCGACTACGAGCAGTACTTC. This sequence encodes CASSLGFGFDYEQYF.